The next 23 T cell receptor beta chains were all read from a single sample in a study of blood T cells in healthy people across ages. A second PCR, run for about 7 to 11 cycles, used a sample-barcoded 5' primer plus a J-beta primer mix. From the 5' RACE reads, TCRdb called clonotypes with MiXCR, one entry per CDR3 protein. The table has 1.5 million to 2 million distinct CDR3 sequences, 28% seen once. Material: blood. The receptors were gathered from a woman aged 25 to 39 in good health.

This chain uses TRBV7-9 with TRBJ1-2; D perhaps matches TRBD1 (5 bases). Trimming stripped 5 bases from V and 0 bases from J, with 13 bases between. The germline gives CDR1 SEHNR, CDR2 FQNEAQ (reference sequence). The CDR3 has 15 residues. The CDR3 loop is CASSPRGRANYGYTF. The CDR3, as DNA: TGTGCCAGCAGCCCTCGGGGGAGAGCTAACTATGGCTACACCTTC.

The chain has TRBV18 and TRBJ2-5; tentative D call: TRBD1 (7 bases). V shed 3 bases and J shed 1 base, with 15 bases lying between them. Germline V gene sequence: CDR1 KGHSH, CDR2 LQKENI. The CDR3 totals 16 residues. The CDR3 is CASSPGTAEGQETQYF. CDR3 coding DNA: TGTGCCAGCTCACCTGGGACAGCGGAGGGCCAAGAGACCCAGTACTTC.

The chain combines TRBV20-1 with TRBJ2-1; the D is unclear. From germline, CDR1 is DFQATT and CDR2 SNEGSKA (reference sequence). V was clipped by 2 bases and J by 7 bases, with 9 bases between them. The CDR3 runs to 12 residues. The CDR3 DNA reads TGCAGTGCTAGAAGTGTTAAGAATGAGCAGTTCTTC. Translating it yields CSARSVKNEQFF.

This clonotype appeared many times. The chain recombines TRBV2 with TRBJ2-7; the D gene is possibly TRBD1 (6 bases). CDR3 size: 14 residues. CDR1 and CDR2 from the germline V gene are SNHLY and FYNNEI. The germline V and J ends were trimmed by 5 bases and 2 bases, with 13 bases remaining between them. Here the CDR3 DNA reads TGTGCCAGCAGTAGACAGGCGGGCCCCTACGAGCAGTACTTC. This codes for CASSRQAGPYEQYF. The full variable domain, with the rest looked up from reference TRBV2 and TRBJ2-7, is EPEVTQTPSHQVTQMGQEVILRCVPISNHLYFYWYRQILGQKVEFLVSFYNNEISEKSEIFDDQFSVERPDGSNFTLKIRSTKLEDSAMYFCASSRQAGPYEQYFGPGTRLTVT.

The chain links TRBV5-1 to TRBJ2-3, with 7 bases aligning to TRBD2. The CDR3 spans 18 residues. Trimming took 4 bases from V and 2 from J; bases not matched to a gene: 16. From germline, CDR1 is SGHRS and CDR2 YFSETQ. The CDR3 sequence: CASSLFQSGAGTTDTQYF. The DNA of the CDR3 is TGCGCCAGCAGCCTGTTTCAGTCTGGAGCGGGGACCACAGATACGCAGTATTTT. Full variable domain (outside the CDR3, taken from reference TRBV5-1 and TRBJ2-3): KAGVTQTPRYLIKTRGQQVTLSCSPISGHRSVSWYQQTPGQGLQFLFEYFSETQRNKGNFPGRFSGRQFSNSRSEMNVSTLELGDSALYLCASSLFQSGAGTTDTQYFGPGTRLTVL.

The rearrangement uses TRBV20-1 and TRBJ2-5; the D gene is possibly TRBD2 (5 bases). This CDR3 is 13 amino acids long. With 2 bases removed from V and 5 bases from J, the gap between germline ends came to 12 bases. CDR1 and CDR2 from the germline V gene are DFQATT and SNEGSKA (reference sequence). CDR3 protein: CSARSERGETQYF. CDR3 bases: TGCAGTGCTAGATCCGAACGAGGGGAGACCCAGTACTTC.

With regard to this clonotype: This may be a read error: a much more frequent sequence differs by one nucleotide. CDR3 bases: TGTGCCAGCAGCCGGATAGGGAGTCAGGGCTACACCTTC. Its translation: CASSRIGSQGYTF. The genes are TRBV7-2 and TRBJ1-2; D call uncertain. This CDR3 comprises 13 residues. V gave up 5 bases and J gave up 8 bases, with 15 bases separating them. The germline V gene has CDR1 SGHTA and CDR2 FQGNSA. Looking up the rest from reference TRBV7-2 and TRBJ1-2 gives the full variable domain: GAGVSQSPSNKVTEKGKDVELRCDPISGHTALYWYRQSLGQGLEFLIYFQGNSAPDKSGLPSDRFSAERTGGSVSTLTIQRTQQEDSAVYLCASSRIGSQGYTFGSGTRLTVV.

In its sample, this clonotype was seen many times. The chain recombines TRBV19 with TRBJ2-7, with 8 nucleotides matching TRBD1. Germline V gene sequence: CDR1 LNHDA, CDR2 SQIVND (reference sequence). This CDR3 comprises 14 residues. Trimming took 5 bases from V and 3 from J; bases not matched to a gene: 6. CDR3 amino acids: CASSVDREDYEQYF. The DNA for the CDR3 is TGTGCCAGTAGTGTGGACAGGGAGGACTACGAGCAGTACTTC. Drawing the rest from reference TRBV19 and TRBJ2-7, the complete variable domain is DGGITQSPKYLFRKEGQNVTLSCEQNLNHDAMYWYRQDPGQGLRLIYYSQIVNDFQKGDIAEGYSVSREKKESFPLTVTSAQKNPTAFYLCASSVDREDYEQYFGPGTRLTVT.

The J gene is TRBJ2-7, the V gene TRBV29-1; 10 bases match TRBD1. The trim removed 4 bases at V and 6 bases at J, leaving 9 bases unmatched. The CDR3 extends over 14 amino acids. Germline CDR1 SQVTM, CDR2 ANQGSEA. The CDR3 DNA is TGCAGCGTTGGCGGACAGGGGGAGCGAGGCGAGCAGTACTTC. As protein: CSVGGQGERGEQYF.

The rearrangement links TRBV5-1 to TRBJ2-3, with 10 bases fitting TRBD2. From germline, CDR1 is SGHRS and CDR2 YFSETQ. The CDR3 runs to 16 residues. J was trimmed by 4 bases and V by 1 base; bases with no gene match: 6. The CDR3 reads CASSLMASGSSDTQYF. CDR3 nucleotide sequence: TGCGCCAGCAGCTTGATGGCTAGCGGGAGCTCAGATACGCAGTATTTT. The complete variable domain, with remaining parts taken from reference TRBV5-1 and TRBJ2-3, reads KAGVTQTPRYLIKTRGQQVTLSCSPISGHRSVSWYQQTPGQGLQFLFEYFSETQRNKGNFPGRFSGRQFSNSRSEMNVSTLELGDSALYLCASSLMASGSSDTQYFGPGTRLTVL.

The sample holds a few counts of this clonotype. The chain combines TRBV9 with TRBJ2-5, with TRBD2 identical over 11 bases. The V segment lost 0 bases and the J segment 7 bases; nucleotides outside the gene matches: 2. The germline V gene encodes CDR1 SGDLS and CDR2 YYNGEE. The CDR3 length is 14 residues. For the CDR3, the DNA is TGTGCCAGCAGCGTAGAGACTAGCGGGACGACCCAGTACTTC. Amino acids: CASSVETSGTTQYF.

This clonotype has just a few counts. This chain links TRBV5-1 with TRBJ1-2, with D perhaps TRBD1 (6 bases). This CDR3 is built from 14 residues. Germline CDR1 is SGHRS and CDR2 is YFSETQ. The V end lost 4 bases, the J end lost 2 bases, and 12 bases lay between the germline ends. The CDR3 DNA reads as TGCGCCAGCAGCAGCGGACAGCTAAACTATGGCTACACCTTC. It specifies CASSSGQLNYGYTF.

This clonotype was counted between two and nine times. V is TRBV5-1 and J is TRBJ1-3, with D unclear. The CDR3 contains 15 residues. Germline V lookup: CDR1 SGHRS, CDR2 YFSETQ. V was pared by 0 bases and J by 0 bases, with 7 bases between. CDR3: CASSLGGLSGNTIYF. Here the CDR3 DNA reads TGCGCCAGCAGCTTGGGGGGTCTCTCTGGAAACACCATATATTTT.

V and J are TRBV6-4 and TRBJ1-2; TRBD1 matches at 7 bases. V shed 3 bases, J shed 3 bases, and the junction held 7 bases outside the gene matches. This CDR3 has 15 amino acids. Germline V CDR1 and CDR2: MRHNA, SNTAGT. CDR3 coding DNA: TGTGCCAGCAGTGAGAGGTCAGGGGGTGACTATGGCTACACCTTC. Translating it yields CASSERSGGDYGYTF.

The chain carries TRBV20-1 and TRBJ2-7; perhaps D is TRBD1 or TRBD2 (5 bases each). V lost 0 bases to trimming and J lost 7 bases, with 19 bases between them. Germline V CDR1 and CDR2: DFQATT, SNEGSKA (reference sequence). This CDR3 contains 15 residues. CDR3 bases: TGCAGTGCTAGAGAAGGGGTTCCGGGGAACAATGAGCAGTACTTC. Encoded protein: CSAREGVPGNNEQYF.

This clonotype was counted ten times or more. This sequence joins TRBV27 and TRBJ2-1; D is unresolved. The germline CDR1 and CDR2 sequences are MNHEY and SMNVEV (reference sequence). The CDR3 runs 14 residues. V dropped 5 bases and J dropped 5 bases, with 13 bases sitting between them. CDR3 coding DNA: TGTGCCAGCAGTCTCCGGGTCGCCAACAATGAGCAGTTCTTC. The encoded protein is CASSLRVANNEQFF.

The V and J genes are TRBV19 and TRBJ1-5; D not certain. Germline V gene data show CDR1 as LNHDA and CDR2 as SQIVND (reference sequence). The CDR3 is made up of 16 amino acids. Trimming removed 5 bases from V and 4 bases from J, with 18 bases in between. The CDR3 is CASSSQAGWGNQPQHF. CDR3 DNA sequence: TGTGCCAGTAGTTCCCAGGCAGGTTGGGGAAATCAGCCCCAGCATTTT.

As regards this clonotype: This sequence may be a read error, since a much larger clone differs from it by one base. The chain links TRBV5-1 to TRBJ2-7; D is tentatively TRBD1 or TRBD2 (5 bases each). The CDR3 spans 17 residues. CDR1 and CDR2 from the germline V gene are SGHRS and YFSETQ. V was shortened by 4 bases and J by 0 bases, with 20 bases between the two germline ends. CDR3 DNA sequence: TGCGCCAGCAGCCCGGGGATTCGCGAGGGGAGCTCCTACGAGCAGTACTTC. Its translation: CASSPGIREGSSYEQYF.

The table lists this clonotype with a few counts. The genes are TRBV15 and TRBJ2-3, with TRBD2 matching over 7 bases. V dropped 1 base and J dropped 5; count of bases not matched to a gene: 12. The CDR3 extends over 17 amino acids. Germline CDR1 LNHNV, CDR2 YYDKDF (reference sequence). CDR3 sequence: CATSRVQGLGVEDTQYF. The CDR3 DNA reads as TGTGCCACCAGCAGAGTTCAAGGACTAGGGGTAGAAGATACGCAGTATTTT.

This clonotype was seen once. V and J are TRBV20-1 and TRBJ1-4; D perhaps matches TRBD1 (5 bases). Germline CDR1 DFQATT, CDR2 SNEGSKA (reference sequence). The CDR3 has 13 amino acids. Trimming stripped 8 bases from V and 6 bases from J, with 16 bases between. CDR3 sequence: CSPSGTGDEKLFF. The CDR3 DNA reads as TGCAGTCCGTCCGGGACGGGCGATGAAAAACTGTTTTTT.

V is TRBV12-3 or TRBV12-4 and J is TRBJ1-2; no clear D gene. Trimming stripped 3 bases from V and 5 bases from J, with 16 bases between. The CDR3 covers 15 residues. The CDR3 DNA is TGTGCCAGCAGTTTGAGACAAACTAATGATTATGGCTACACCTTC. Protein: CASSLRQTNDYGYTF.

This clonotype has just a few counts. The chain couples TRBV5-4 to TRBJ2-1; 9 positions match TRBD1. The trim removed 0 bases at V and 6 bases at J, leaving 10 bases unmatched. The CDR3 spans 17 residues. Germline V gene lookup returns CDR1 SGHNT and CDR2 YYREEE (reference sequence). The CDR3: CASSLELIQGAVNEQFF. CDR3 bases: TGTGCCAGCAGCTTGGAATTGATACAGGGGGCGGTCAATGAGCAGTTCTTC.

This clonotype was recorded a few times. The chain has TRBV23-1 and TRBJ2-4; 12 bases align to TRBD2. The J call is doubtful: the DNA matches TRBJ2-7 better. TRBV23-1 is classed as an ORF, of uncertain function. This CDR3 is 17 amino acids long. The CDR3 region is CASRLIRLAGDIYEQYF. In nucleotides, the CDR3 is TGCGCCAGCAGACTCATCCGACTAGCGGGAGACATCTACGAGCAGTACTTC.